This is a list of T cell receptor beta chains from one sample in a study of CD8 T cells in Susac syndrome. TCRdb re-derived calls from the immunoSEQ multiplex PCR reads in MiXCR, one entry per CDR3 protein. The sample lists approximately 180,000 distinct CDR3 sequences, around 95% seen once, with around 0.09% in the top ten. The sample taken for sequencing was CD4+ T cells from PBMCs. These receptors all stem from a human donor with multiple sclerosis. CDR3s include the opening cysteine and the closing phenylalanine or tryptophan. The D gene is left open where the match is weak. Expanded clones are given a class, and other clones once, few, many or no size at all.

>.|TRBJ1-2|TRBV12-3/TRBV12-4|.
TGTGCCAGCAGATCAGGGTTGGCCTATGGCTACACCTTC
CASRSGLAYGYTF
>.|TRBJ1-2|TRBV28|.
TGTGCCAGCAGTATCGACAGGACCCCTAACTATGGCTACACCTTC
CASSIDRTPNYGYTF
>once|TRBJ2-5|TRBV15|.
TGTGCCACCAGCAGAGTTGGGACACCCAAAGAGACCCAGTACTTC
CATSRVGTPKETQYF
>.|TRBJ2-3|TRBV18|.
TGTGCCAGCTCACCGGGGCCAGATACGCAGTATTTT
CASSPGPDTQYF
>.|TRBJ2-1|TRBV9|.
TGTGCCAGCAGCGCCAGAGGGAGCGTGACGGACTACAATGAGCAGTTCTTC
CASSARGSVTDYNEQFF
>.|TRBJ1-2|TRBV19|.
TGTGCCAGTAGAAGGGATACCTATGGCTACACCTTC
CASRRDTYGYTF
>.|TRBJ2-7|TRBV6-6|.
TGTGCCAGCAGTCCGACAGGCCAGGGCGAGCAGTACTTC
CASSPTGQGEQYF
>.|TRBJ1-1|TRBV29-1|.
TGCAGCGTTGACCCCGAAGCTTTCTTT
CSVDPEAFF
>.|TRBJ1-5|TRBV20-1|TRBD1
TGCAGTGCTAGAGGTCTTCGACAGGGGAAGTATCAGCCCCAGCATTTT
CSARGLRQGKYQPQHF
>.|TRBJ2-7|TRBV5-1|.
TGCGCCAGCAGCACCTCGACAGGGGTAGCGGGCGAGCAGTACTTC
CASSTSTGVAGEQYF
>.|TRBJ1-5|TRBV20-1|.
TGCAGTGCTAGATTTTCCAATCAGCCCCAGCATTTT
CSARFSNQPQHF
>once|TRBJ1-1|TRBV3-1|.
TGTGCCAGCAGCCAAGGCGGTGTTGAAGCTTTCTTT
CASSQGGVEAFF
>.|TRBJ2-3|TRBV5-4|TRBD2
TGTGCCAGCGAAGCGGGGGGGCGCACAGATACGCAGTATTTT
CASEAGGRTDTQYF
>.|TRBJ2-3|TRBV6-5|.
TGTGCCAGCAGTCACCTGGATAGCACAGATACGCAGTATTTT
CASSHLDSTDTQYF
>.|TRBJ1-1|TRBV20-1|.
TGCAGTGCTCTGGAACAGGGCCTCTTCGGTGAAGCTTTCTTT
CSALEQGLFGEAFF
>.|TRBJ1-5|TRBV2|.
TGTGCCAGCAGTCTACAGGGAGGGCAGCCCCAGCATTTT
CASSLQGGQPQHF
>.|TRBJ2-5|TRBV7-2|TRBD2
TGTGCCAGCAGCCGAGGACTAGCGGCACTCAAAGAGACCCAGTACTTC
CASSRGLAALKETQYF
>.|TRBJ1-3|TRBV2|.
TGTGCCAGCAGTATCATGGACACCATATATTTT
CASSIMDTIYF
>.|TRBJ1-5|TRBV2|TRBD1
TGTGCCAGCAGTGAAGGGGACAGGGCGCAGCCCCAGCATTTT
CASSEGDRAQPQHF
>.|TRBJ1-1|TRBV3-1|.
TGTGCCAGCAGCCAAGGCTTCCTGGGATTGACTGAAGCTTTCTTT
CASSQGFLGLTEAFF
>.|TRBJ2-5|TRBV4-3|TRBD2
TGCGCCAGCAGCCGGACTGTGCGGGGGGGCCGGGAGACCCAGTACTTC
CASSRTVRGGRETQYF
>.|TRBJ1-1|TRBV14|.
TGTGCCAGCAGCCAGGGTTGGGGTATGAACACTGAAGCTTTCTTT
CASSQGWGMNTEAFF
>.|TRBJ2-7|TRBV20-1|TRBD1
TGCAGTGCTAGACCCAAAAGATGGGACAGGGGTTCCTACGAGCAGTACTTC
CSARPKRWDRGSYEQYF
>.|TRBJ1-1|TRBV3-1|.
TGTGCCAGCAGCCAAGACCCCGCAAGAGATCCGAACACTGAAGCTTTCTTT
CASSQDPARDPNTEAFF
>.|TRBJ1-4|TRBV30|.
TGTGCCTGGAGTGAGTGGGGGAATAATGAAAAACTGTTTTTT
CAWSEWGNNEKLFF
>.|TRBJ2-2|TRBV30|.
TGTGCCTGGAGTCTCCAGGGTCCCGGGGAGCTGTTTTTT
CAWSLQGPGELFF
>.|TRBJ2-1|TRBV19|TRBD2
TGTGCCAGTAGCGTCGGACTAGCGGGGGGGCTCGAGCAGTTCTTC
CASSVGLAGGLEQFF
>.|TRBJ1-5|TRBV12-3/TRBV12-4|TRBD1
TGTGCCAGCAGTCCCGGACAGGGGGCCGGTCAGCCCCAGCATTTT
CASSPGQGAGQPQHF
>.|TRBJ1-1|TRBV18|.
TGTGCCAGCTCACCTACGAACGCAGGGAACACTGAAGCTTTCTTT
CASSPTNAGNTEAFF
>.|TRBJ1-2|TRBV5-1|TRBD1
TGCGCCAGCAGCCCCCTACAGGGGCTCTATGGCTACACCTTC
CASSPLQGLYGYTF